The next 5 T cell receptor beta chains were all read from a single sample in a study of blood T cell repertoires in COVID-19. Only in-frame clones appear in the TCRdb table, and some are missing; sequencing was by immunoSEQ multiplex PCR. The table includes almost 500,000 clones, about 85% detected once. The sequencing sample was made of PBMCs or T cells enriched from blood (not recorded which). Receptors originate from a woman in her sixties or seventies who had recovered from COVID-19.

V usage is TRBV7-9 and J usage is TRBJ1-2, with unresolved D. Trimming cost V 1 base and J 3 bases, with 12 bases left between them. This CDR3 is built from 15 residues. Germline CDR1 SEHNR, CDR2 FQNEAQ (reference sequence). CDR3: CASSLGARGDYGYTF. The CDR3 coding sequence is TGTGCCAGCAGCTTAGGCGCGCGGGGAGACTATGGCTACACCTTC. Together with reference TRBV7-9 and TRBJ1-2, the CDR3 gives the full variable domain: DTGVSQNPRHKITKRGQNVTFRCDPISEHNRLYWYRQTLGQGPEFLTYFQNEAQLEKSRLLSDRFSAERPKGSFSTLEIQRTEQGDSAMYLCASSLGARGDYGYTFGSGTRLTVV.

CDR3 coding DNA: TGTGCCACCAGCCTGGACAGGGAAGAGACCCAGTACTTC. As protein: CATSLDREETQYF. The chain joins TRBV15 to TRBJ2-5; TRBD1 matches at 8 bases. The CDR3 runs 13 residues. The germline V gene encodes CDR1 LNHNV and CDR2 YYDKDF (reference sequence). V shed 5 bases, J shed 3 bases, and the junction held 2 bases outside the gene matches.

The chain uses TRBV12-5 and TRBJ1-1; a weak D match, TRBD1 (6 bases). V was trimmed by 0 bases and J by 7 bases, leaving 18 bases between them. The CDR3 loop spans 16 amino acids. The germline gives CDR1 LGHNT, CDR2 FRNRAP. The CDR3 sequence is CASGLVPTGNGNEAFF. In DNA, the CDR3 is TGTGCTAGTGGTTTGGTACCCACAGGGAATGGAAATGAAGCTTTCTTT.

The rearrangement links TRBV2 to TRBJ2-1, with 8 bases aligning to TRBD2. This CDR3 is 13 amino acids long. Germline-derived CDR1 and CDR2 are SNHLY and FYNNEI. The ends lost 2 bases at V and 10 bases at J; junction bases unmatched: 4. This CDR3 is CASSERGGEEQFF. The CDR3, as DNA: TGTGCCAGCAGTGAACGGGGGGGTGAGGAGCAGTTCTTC.

Only one count was recorded for this clone. The chain recombines TRBV7-2 with TRBJ2-3, with TRBD2 as a possible D gene (6 bases). Germline CDR1 is SGHTA and CDR2 is FQGNSA. V was clipped by 1 base and J by 1 base, with 21 bases between them. The CDR3 runs to 19 residues. The CDR3 sequence: CASSLVPPSHGGGTDTQYF. Written as DNA, the CDR3 is TGTGCCAGCAGCTTAGTCCCTCCCTCTCACGGGGGAGGCACAGATACGCAGTATTTT.